This paragraph covers one T cell receptor (beta chain) sequence. The data belong to a study of cytomegalovirus exposure and HLA in healthy donors. V gave up 2 bases and J gave up 2 bases; unmatched junction bases: 3. Germline V gene lookup returns CDR1 SGDLS and CDR2 YYNGEE. This CDR3 has 15 amino acids. The PCR ran on 60 Vbeta and 13 Jbeta primers. The repertoire was sequenced with immunoSEQ multiplex PCR; TCRdb's copy has only in-frame clones and lacks some. The data contain 100,000 to 150,000 clones, about two thirds of them singletons. This receptor was obtained from a woman aged 55-75 years in good health and CMV-seropositive. The rearrangement links TRBV9 to TRBJ1-2; 10 positions agree with TRBD1. The sequencing sample was made of PBMCs. The CDR3 sequence is CASSVLGQGNYGYTF. DNA of the CDR3: TGTGCCAGCAGCGTTTTGGGACAGGGGAACTATGGCTACACCTTC.